The source of this T cell receptor beta chain is a study of CD8 T cells in Susac syndrome. The V and J ends lost 6 bases and 4 bases respectively, with 25 bases between them. The CDR3 loop spans 17 amino acids. The germline V gene encodes CDR1 SQVTM and CDR2 ANQGSEA. RNA in amounts of roughly 0.5 to 1 ug was reverse transcribed with random hexamers. Amplification of TCR beta CDR3 across 54 Vbeta and 13 Jbeta was performed with immunoSEQ multiplex PCR. TCRdb used MiXCR to reprocess the immunoSEQ multiplex PCR reads, holding one entry per CDR3 protein. The table has some 190,000 distinct CDR3 sequences, approximately 94% seen once.

This chain joins TRBV29-1 and TRBJ1-5; D unclear. The specimen sequenced was CD4+ T cells from PBMCs. This receptor was identified in a human donor with multiple sclerosis. The CDR3 protein is CSVVWLVEAGPNQPQHF. The CDR3 DNA is TGCAGCGTGGTATGGCTGGTAGAGGCAGGACCTAATCAGCCCCAGCATTTT.